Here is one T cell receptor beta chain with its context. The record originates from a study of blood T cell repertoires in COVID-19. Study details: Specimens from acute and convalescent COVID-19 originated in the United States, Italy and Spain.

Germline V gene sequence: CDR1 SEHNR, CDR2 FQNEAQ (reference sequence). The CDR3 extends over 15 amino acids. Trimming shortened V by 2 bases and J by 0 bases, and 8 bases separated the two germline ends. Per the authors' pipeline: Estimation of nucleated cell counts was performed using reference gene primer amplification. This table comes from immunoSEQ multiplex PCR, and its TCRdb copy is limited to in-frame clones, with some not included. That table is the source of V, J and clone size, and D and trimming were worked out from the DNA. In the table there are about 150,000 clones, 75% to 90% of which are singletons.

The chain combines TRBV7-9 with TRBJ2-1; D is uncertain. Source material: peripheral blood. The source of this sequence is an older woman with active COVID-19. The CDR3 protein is CASSLYRSSYNEQFF. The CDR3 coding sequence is TGTGCCAGCAGCTTATACCGGAGCTCCTACAATGAGCAGTTCTTC. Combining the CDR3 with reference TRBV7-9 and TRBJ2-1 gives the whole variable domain DTGVSQNPRHKITKRGQNVTFRCDPISEHNRLYWYRQTLGQGPEFLTYFQNEAQLEKSRLLSDRFSAERPKGSFSTLEIQRTEQGDSAMYLCASSLYRSSYNEQFFGPGTRLTVL.